This TCR beta chain is from a study of T cell repertoires in cytomegalovirus infection. Study background: HLA-C-restricted CMV epitopes, recently identified, and well-studied HLA-B-restricted ones were used by the study. In public TCR beta signatures, there were indications of both CMV infection and matching HLA type. Notes on the study in general: In two of eight donors, the top clonotype was HLA-C-restricted CMV-specific.

TCRdb used MiXCR to reprocess the reads, holding one entry per CDR3 protein. The data contain around 900,000 distinct CDR3 sequences, around 30% of them singletons. This clonotype was detected only a few times. What it binds is not known. Deletions cut 3 bases from V and 2 bases from J, with 10 bases between. Germline CDR1 MNHEY, CDR2 SMNVEV (reference sequence). The length of the CDR3 is 14 residues. The TCR comes from a human donor in good health (CMV status not recorded). Some clones in this sample may be carry-over from other donors' samples. The source material was cultured CD8+ T cells from PBMCs, sampled from culture after CMV antigen stimulation. The chain links TRBV27 to TRBJ1-1; D is unclear. The CDR3 here is CASSFRQTNTEAFF. The CDR3 DNA follows: TGTGCCAGCAGTTTCAGGCAGACCAACACTGAAGCTTTCTTT.